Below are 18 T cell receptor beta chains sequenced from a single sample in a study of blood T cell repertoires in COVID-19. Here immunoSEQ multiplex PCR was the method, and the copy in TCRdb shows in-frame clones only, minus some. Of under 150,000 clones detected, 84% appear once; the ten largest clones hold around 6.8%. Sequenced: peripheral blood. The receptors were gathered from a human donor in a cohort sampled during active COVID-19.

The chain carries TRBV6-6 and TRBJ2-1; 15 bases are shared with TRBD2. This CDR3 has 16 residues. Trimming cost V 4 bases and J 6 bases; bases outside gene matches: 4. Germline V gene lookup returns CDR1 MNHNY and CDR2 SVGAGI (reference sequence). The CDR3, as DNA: TGTGCCAGCAGTTCGTCGGGACTAGCGGGGGGCAATGAGCAGTTCTTC. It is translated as CASSSSGLAGGNEQFF.

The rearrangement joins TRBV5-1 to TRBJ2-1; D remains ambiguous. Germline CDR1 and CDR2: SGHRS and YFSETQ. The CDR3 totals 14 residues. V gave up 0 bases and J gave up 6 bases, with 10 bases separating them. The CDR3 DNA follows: TGCGCCAGCAGCTTGGTCACGTCGGGCAATGAGCAGTTCTTC. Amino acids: CASSLVTSGNEQFF.

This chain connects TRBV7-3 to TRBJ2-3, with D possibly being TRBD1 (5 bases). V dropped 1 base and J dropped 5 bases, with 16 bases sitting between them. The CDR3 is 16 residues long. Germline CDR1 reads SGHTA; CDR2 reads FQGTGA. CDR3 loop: CASSLRRQGTIDTQYF. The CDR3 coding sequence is TGTGCCAGCAGCTTAAGGCGGCAGGGAACGATAGATACGCAGTATTTT.

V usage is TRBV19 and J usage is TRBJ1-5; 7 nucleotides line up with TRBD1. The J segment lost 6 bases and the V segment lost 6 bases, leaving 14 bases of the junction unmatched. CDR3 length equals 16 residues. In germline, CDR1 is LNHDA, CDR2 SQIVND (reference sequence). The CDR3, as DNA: TGTGCCAGTAGCTCTAGACAGGGTTCCGGCCTTCAGCCCCAGCATTTT. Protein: CASSSRQGSGLQPQHF. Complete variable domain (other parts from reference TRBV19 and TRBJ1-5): DGGITQSPKYLFRKEGQNVTLSCEQNLNHDAMYWYRQDPGQGLRLIYYSQIVNDFQKGDIAEGYSVSREKKESFPLTVTSAQKNPTAFYLCASSSRQGSGLQPQHFGDGTRLSIL.

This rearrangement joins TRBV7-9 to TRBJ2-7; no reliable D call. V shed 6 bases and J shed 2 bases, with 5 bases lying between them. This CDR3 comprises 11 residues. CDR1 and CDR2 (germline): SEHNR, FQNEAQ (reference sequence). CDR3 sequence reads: CASSSAYEQYF. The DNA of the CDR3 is TGTGCCAGCAGTTCGGCCTACGAGCAGTACTTC.

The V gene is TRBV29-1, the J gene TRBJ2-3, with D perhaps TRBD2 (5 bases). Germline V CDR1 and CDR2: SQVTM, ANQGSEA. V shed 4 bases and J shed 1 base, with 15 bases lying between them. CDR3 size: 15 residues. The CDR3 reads CSVALKSGGTDTQYF. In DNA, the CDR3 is TGCAGCGTTGCCTTAAAAAGCGGCGGCACAGATACGCAGTATTTT.

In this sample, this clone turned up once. CDR3 DNA: TGTGCCTTACGGGAGGACCTACTAATGAACACTGAAGCTTTCTTT. This translates into CALREDLLMNTEAFF. The J gene is TRBJ1-1, the V gene TRBV30; D gene ambiguous. From germline, CDR1 is GTSNPN and CDR2 SVGIG (reference sequence). V gave up 7 bases and J gave up 0 bases, with 18 bases separating them. This CDR3 has 15 residues. Looking up the rest from reference TRBV30 and TRBJ1-1 gives the full variable domain: SQTIHQWPATLVQPVGSPLSLECTVEGTSNPNLYWYRQAAGRGLQLLFYSVGIGQISSEVPQNLSASRPQDRQFILSSKKLLLSDSGFYLCALREDLLMNTEAFFGQGTRLTVV.

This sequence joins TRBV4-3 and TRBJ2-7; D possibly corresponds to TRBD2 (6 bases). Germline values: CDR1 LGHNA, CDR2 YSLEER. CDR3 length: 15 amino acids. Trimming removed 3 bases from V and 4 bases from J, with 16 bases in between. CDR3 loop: CASSQGLGGTYEQYF. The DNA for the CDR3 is TGCGCCAGCAGCCAGGGGTTGGGGGGAACTTACGAGCAGTACTTC.

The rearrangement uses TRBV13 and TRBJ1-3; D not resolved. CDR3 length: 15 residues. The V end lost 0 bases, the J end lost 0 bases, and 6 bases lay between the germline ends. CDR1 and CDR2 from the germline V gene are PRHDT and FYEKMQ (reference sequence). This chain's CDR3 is CASSLGQTSGNTIYF. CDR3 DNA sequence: TGTGCCAGCAGCTTAGGACAGACCTCTGGAAACACCATATATTTT.

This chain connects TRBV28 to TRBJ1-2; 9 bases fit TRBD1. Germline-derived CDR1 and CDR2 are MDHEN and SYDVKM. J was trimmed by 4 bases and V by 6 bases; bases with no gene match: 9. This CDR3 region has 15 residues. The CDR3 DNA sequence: TGTGCCAGCAGACACTCGGGACAGGGTATCTATGGCTACACCTTC. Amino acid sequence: CASRHSGQGIYGYTF.

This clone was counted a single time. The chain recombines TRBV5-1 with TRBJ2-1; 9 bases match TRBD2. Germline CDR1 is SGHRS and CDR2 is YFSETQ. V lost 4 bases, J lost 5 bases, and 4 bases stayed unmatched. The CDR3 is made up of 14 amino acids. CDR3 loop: CASSPGTSHNEQFF. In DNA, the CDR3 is TGCGCCAGCAGCCCCGGGACTAGCCACAATGAGCAGTTCTTC.

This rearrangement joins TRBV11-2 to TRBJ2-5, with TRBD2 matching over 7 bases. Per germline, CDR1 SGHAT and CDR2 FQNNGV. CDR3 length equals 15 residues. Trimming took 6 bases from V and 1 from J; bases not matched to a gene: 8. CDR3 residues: CASSPITSAQETQYF. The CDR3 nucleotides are TGTGCCAGCAGTCCTATTACTAGCGCCCAAGAGACCCAGTACTTC.

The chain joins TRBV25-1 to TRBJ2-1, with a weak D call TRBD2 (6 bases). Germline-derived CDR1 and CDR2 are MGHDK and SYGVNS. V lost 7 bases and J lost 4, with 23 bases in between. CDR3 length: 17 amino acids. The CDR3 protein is CASTPDYPGPRYNEQFF. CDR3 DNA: TGTGCCAGCACCCCGGACTATCCGGGACCGAGATACAATGAGCAGTTCTTC.

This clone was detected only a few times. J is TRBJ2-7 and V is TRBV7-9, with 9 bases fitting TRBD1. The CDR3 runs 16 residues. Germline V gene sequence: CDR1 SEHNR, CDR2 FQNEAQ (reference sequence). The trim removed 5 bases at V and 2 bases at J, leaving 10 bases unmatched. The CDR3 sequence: CASSSRQGDLTYEQYF. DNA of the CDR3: TGTGCCAGCAGCAGCCGACAGGGGGATTTGACCTACGAGCAGTACTTC.

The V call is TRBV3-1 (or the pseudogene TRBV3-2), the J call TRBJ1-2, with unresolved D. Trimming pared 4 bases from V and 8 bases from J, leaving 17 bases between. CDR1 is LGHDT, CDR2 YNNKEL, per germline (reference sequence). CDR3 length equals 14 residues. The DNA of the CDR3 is TGTGCCAGCAGCCTACGACGGGGAGGTCAGGGCTACACCTTC. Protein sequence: CASSLRRGGQGYTF.

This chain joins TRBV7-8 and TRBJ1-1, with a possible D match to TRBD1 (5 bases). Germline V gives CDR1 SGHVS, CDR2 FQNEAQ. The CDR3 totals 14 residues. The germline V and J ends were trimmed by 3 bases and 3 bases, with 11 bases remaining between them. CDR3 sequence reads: CASSFQTADTEAFF. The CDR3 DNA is TGTGCCAGCAGCTTCCAGACAGCAGACACTGAAGCTTTCTTT.

The CDR3 nucleotides read TGTGCCAGCAGTTTATGGGGGACAGGAGCTTTCTTT. This translates into CASSLWGTGAFF. This rearrangement joins TRBV12-3 or TRBV12-4 to TRBJ1-1; 8 nucleotides line up with TRBD1. This CDR3 has 12 residues. After removal of 2 bases from V and 10 bases from J, the junction contained 3 bases not matched to a gene.

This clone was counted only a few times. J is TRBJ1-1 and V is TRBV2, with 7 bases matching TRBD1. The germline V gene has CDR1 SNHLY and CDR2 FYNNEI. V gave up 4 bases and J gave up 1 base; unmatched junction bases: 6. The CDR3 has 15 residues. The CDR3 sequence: CASSARRTGNTEAFF. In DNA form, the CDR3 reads TGTGCCAGCAGTGCCCGACGGACAGGGAACACTGAAGCTTTCTTT.